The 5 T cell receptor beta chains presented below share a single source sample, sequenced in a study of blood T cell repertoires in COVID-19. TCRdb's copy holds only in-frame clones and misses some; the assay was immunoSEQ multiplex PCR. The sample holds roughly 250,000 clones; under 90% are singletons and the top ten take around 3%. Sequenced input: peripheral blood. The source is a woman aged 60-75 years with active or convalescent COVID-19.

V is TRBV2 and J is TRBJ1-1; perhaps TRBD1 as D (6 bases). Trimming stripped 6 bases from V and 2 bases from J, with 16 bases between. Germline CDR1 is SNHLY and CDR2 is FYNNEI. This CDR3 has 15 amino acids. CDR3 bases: TGTGCCAGCAGGGTCGAAGGGGGGGCCAACACTGAAGCTTTCTTT. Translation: CASRVEGGANTEAFF.

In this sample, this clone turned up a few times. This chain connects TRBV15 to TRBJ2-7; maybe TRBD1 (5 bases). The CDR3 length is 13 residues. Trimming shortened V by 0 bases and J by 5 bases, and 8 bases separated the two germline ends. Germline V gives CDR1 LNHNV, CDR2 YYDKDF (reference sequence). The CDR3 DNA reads TGTGCCACCAGCAGAGATAGGGGCCACGAGCAGTACTTC. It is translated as CATSRDRGHEQYF.

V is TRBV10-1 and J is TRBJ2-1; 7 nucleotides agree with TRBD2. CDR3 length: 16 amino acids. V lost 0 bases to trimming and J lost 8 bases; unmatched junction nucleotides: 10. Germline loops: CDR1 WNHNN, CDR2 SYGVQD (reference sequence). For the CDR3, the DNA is TGCGCCAGCAGTGAGTCGTTCTCGGCGGGGGAGGATGAGCAGTTCTTC. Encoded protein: CASSESFSAGEDEQFF.

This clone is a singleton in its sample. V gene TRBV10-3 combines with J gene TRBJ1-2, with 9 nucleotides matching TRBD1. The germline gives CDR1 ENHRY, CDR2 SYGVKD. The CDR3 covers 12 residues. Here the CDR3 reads CVTLDRGYGYTF. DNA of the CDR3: TGTGTCACGTTGGACAGGGGCTATGGCTACACCTTC.

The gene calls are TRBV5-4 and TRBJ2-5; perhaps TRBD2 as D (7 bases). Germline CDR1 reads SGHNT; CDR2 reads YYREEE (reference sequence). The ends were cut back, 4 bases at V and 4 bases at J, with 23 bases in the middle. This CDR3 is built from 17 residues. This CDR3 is CASSPAGGGGRGETQYF. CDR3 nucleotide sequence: TGTGCCAGCAGCCCTGCTGGCGGGGGCGGACGAGGAGAGACCCAGTACTTC.